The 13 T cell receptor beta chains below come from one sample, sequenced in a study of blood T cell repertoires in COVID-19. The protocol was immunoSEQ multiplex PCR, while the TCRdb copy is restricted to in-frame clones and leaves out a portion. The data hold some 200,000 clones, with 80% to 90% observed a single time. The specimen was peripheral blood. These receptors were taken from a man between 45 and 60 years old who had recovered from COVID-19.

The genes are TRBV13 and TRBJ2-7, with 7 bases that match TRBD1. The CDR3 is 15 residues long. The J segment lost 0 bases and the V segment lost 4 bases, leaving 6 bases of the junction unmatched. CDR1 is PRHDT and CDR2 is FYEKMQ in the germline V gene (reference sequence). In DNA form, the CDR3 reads TGTGCCAGCAGCTACCAGGGGGTTAACTCCTACGAGCAGTACTTC. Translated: CASSYQGVNSYEQYF.

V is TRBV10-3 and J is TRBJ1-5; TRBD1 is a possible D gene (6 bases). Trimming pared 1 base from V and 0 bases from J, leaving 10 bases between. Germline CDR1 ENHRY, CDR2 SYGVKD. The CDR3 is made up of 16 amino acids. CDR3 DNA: TGTGCCATCAGTGAGTTGCCAGGGGATAGCAATCAGCCCCAGCATTTT. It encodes CAISELPGDSNQPQHF.

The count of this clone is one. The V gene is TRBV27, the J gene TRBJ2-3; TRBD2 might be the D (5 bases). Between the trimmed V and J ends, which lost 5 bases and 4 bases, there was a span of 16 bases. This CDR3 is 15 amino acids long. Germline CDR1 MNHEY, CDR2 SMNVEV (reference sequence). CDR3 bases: TGTGCCAGCAGTCTCCTAGGGAGTAGGTCAGATACGCAGTATTTT. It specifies CASSLLGSRSDTQYF.

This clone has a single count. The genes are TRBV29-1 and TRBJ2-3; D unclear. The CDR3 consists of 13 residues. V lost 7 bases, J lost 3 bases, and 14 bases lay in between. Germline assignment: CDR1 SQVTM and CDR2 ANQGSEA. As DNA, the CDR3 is TGCAGCGCTGTTTACAGCATAACAGATACGCAGTATTTT. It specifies CSAVYSITDTQYF.

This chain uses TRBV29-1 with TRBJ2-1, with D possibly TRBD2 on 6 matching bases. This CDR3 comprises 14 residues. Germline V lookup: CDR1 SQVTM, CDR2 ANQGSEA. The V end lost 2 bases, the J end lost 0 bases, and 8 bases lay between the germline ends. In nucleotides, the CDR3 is TGCAGCGTTGAACTAGCGAGCTCCTACAATGAGCAGTTCTTC. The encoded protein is CSVELASSYNEQFF.

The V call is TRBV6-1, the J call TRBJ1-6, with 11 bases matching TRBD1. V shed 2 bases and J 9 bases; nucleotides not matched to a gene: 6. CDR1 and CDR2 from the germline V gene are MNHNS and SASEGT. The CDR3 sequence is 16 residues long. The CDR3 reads CASSERVGTGGSPLHF. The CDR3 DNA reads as TGTGCCAGCAGTGAACGTGTCGGGACAGGGGGTTCACCCCTCCACTTT.

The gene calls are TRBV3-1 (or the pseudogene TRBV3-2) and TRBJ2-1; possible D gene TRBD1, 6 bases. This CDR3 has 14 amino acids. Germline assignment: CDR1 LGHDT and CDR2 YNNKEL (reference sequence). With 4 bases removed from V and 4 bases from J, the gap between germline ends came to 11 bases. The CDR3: CASSLWTEYNEQFF. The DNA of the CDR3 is TGTGCCAGCAGCCTTTGGACAGAGTACAATGAGCAGTTCTTC.

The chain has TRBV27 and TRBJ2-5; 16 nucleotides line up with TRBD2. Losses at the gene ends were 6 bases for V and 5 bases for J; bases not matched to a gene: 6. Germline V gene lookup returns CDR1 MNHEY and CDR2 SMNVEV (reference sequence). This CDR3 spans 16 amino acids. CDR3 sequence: CASRGLAGGPSETQYF. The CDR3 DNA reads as TGTGCCAGCAGGGGACTAGCGGGAGGGCCGTCGGAGACCCAGTACTTC.

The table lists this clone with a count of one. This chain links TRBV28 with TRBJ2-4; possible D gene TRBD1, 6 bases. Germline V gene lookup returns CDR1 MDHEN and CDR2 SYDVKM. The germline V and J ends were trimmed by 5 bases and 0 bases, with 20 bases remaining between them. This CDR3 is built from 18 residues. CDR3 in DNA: TGTGCCAGCAGTATGTACCTTGACAGGCTACTAGCCAAAAACATTCAGTACTTC. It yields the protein CASSMYLDRLLAKNIQYF.

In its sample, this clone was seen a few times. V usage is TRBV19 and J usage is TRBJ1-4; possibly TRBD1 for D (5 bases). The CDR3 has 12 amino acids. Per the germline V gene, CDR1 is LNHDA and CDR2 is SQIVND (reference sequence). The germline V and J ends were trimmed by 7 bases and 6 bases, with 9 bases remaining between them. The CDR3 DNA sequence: TGTGCCAGTAAGGGGTTTGATGAAAAACTGTTTTTT. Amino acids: CASKGFDEKLFF.

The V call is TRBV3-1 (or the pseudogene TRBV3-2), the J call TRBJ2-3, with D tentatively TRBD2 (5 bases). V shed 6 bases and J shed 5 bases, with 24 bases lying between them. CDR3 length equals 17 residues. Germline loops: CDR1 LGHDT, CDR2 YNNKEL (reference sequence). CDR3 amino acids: CASRLSGGQSYEDTQYF. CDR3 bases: TGTGCCAGCAGGCTGAGCGGTGGGCAGTCTTATGAAGATACGCAGTATTTT.

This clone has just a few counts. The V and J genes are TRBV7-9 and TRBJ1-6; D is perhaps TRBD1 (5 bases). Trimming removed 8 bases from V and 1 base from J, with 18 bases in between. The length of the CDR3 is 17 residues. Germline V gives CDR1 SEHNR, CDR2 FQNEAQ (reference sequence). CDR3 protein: CASSPGGTKSYNSPLHF. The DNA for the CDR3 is TGTGCCAGCTCTCCAGGAGGGACTAAGTCCTATAATTCACCCCTCCACTTT.

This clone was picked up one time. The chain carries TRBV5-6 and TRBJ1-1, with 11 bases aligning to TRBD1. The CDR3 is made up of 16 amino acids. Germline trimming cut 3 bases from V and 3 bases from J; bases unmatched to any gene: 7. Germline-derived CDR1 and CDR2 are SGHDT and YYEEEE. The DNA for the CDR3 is TGTGCCAGCAGCTCGGACAGGGGGCGCGGGTACACTGAAGCTTTCTTT. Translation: CASSSDRGRGYTEAFF.